This T cell receptor beta chain comes out of a study of shared clonotypes between healthy human individuals. Across the whole study: Ranging from 18 to 49 in age, donors were a couple of women and three men. CD8 memory received one plate per donor, CD8 naive two, CD4 memory three and CD4 naive three. General study results and limits: Sharing across four donors was highest in naive CD4 (about 5%) and lowest in memory CD8 (about 0.4%).

This clone came up many times. Its antigen is as yet unknown. Sequenced by immunoSEQ multiplex PCR; TCRdb stores in-frame clones only, minus some. The table lists 900,000 to 1,200,000 clones, approximately 80% of them singletons, with 0.5% to 0.65% in the top ten. Naive CD45RA+ and memory CD45RA-negative subsets were split from CD4+ cells. This CDR3 spans 15 amino acids. The germline CDR1 and CDR2 sequences are SGHVS and FNYEAQ. The V gene lost 2 bases and the J gene lost 9 bases, with 17 bases spanning the gap. The chain uses TRBV7-6 and TRBJ2-1; D call uncertain. The TCR originated in a man younger than 30 in good health. Some clones in this sample may be carry-over from other donors' samples. Material: memory CD4+ T cells from PBMCs. Documented subset: CD45RA-negative fraction. The chain's CDR3 is CASSLRRLSFGEQFF. DNA for the CDR3: TGTGCCAGCAGCTTACGGAGACTCTCCTTTGGTGAGCAGTTCTTC.